These 28 T cell receptor beta chains share one sample of origin, sequenced in a study of blood T cell repertoires in COVID-19. Libraries were prepared by immunoSEQ multiplex PCR; TCRdb keeps only in-frame clonotypes and omits some of them. There are 9,500 to 10,000 clones in the sample; roughly 77% occur only once, and over 20% lies in the top ten. Sequences were obtained from peripheral blood. The receptor source for this set is a man aged 60-69 years with active COVID-19.

This clone appeared a single time. Additional DNA sequences in this sample encode the identical CDR3. The rearrangement joins TRBV18 to TRBJ1-5; 8 bases agree with TRBD1. With 3 bases clipped from V and 2 bases from J, the junction kept 3 bases outside the gene matches. The CDR3 is 15 residues long. The germline CDR1 and CDR2 sequences are KGHSH and LQKENI. CDR3 bases: TGTGCCAGCTCACCTGACAGGGGTGGCAATCAGCCCCAGCATTTT. Its translation is CASSPDRGGNQPQHF.

This clone was seen a few times. The gene calls are TRBV4-3 and TRBJ2-1; 9 bases fit TRBD2. The CDR3 runs 16 residues. The V gene end was trimmed by 3 bases and the J gene end by 5 bases; junction bases not matched to a gene: 8. CDR1 is LGHNA, CDR2 YSLEER, per germline. CDR3 sequence (DNA): TGCGCCAGCAGCCACAATAGCGGGGGTACCAACAATGAGCAGTTCTTC. Residues: CASSHNSGGTNNEQFF.

The J gene is TRBJ2-1, the V gene TRBV4-2, with 9 nucleotides matching TRBD2. With V trimmed by 0 bases and J by 8 bases, 2 bases remained unmatched. The CDR3 runs to 14 residues. Germline CDR1 reads LGHNA; CDR2 reads YNFKEQ. In nucleotides, the CDR3 is TGTGCCAGCAGCCAAGATGGGACTAGCCATGAGCAGTTCTTC. Its translation: CASSQDGTSHEQFF.

The chain employs TRBV3-1 (or the pseudogene TRBV3-2) and TRBJ2-3; no clear D gene. The CDR3 loop spans 14 amino acids. Trimming removed 1 base from V and 0 bases from J, with 5 bases in between. The germline gives CDR1 LGHDT, CDR2 YNNKEL (reference sequence). This chain's CDR3 is CASSQAISTDTQYF. The CDR3 nucleotides are TGTGCCAGCAGCCAAGCCATTAGCACAGATACGCAGTATTTT.

The rearrangement links TRBV11-1 to TRBJ1-1; TRBD1 matches at 8 bases. Per the germline V gene, CDR1 is SGHAT and CDR2 is FQDESV (reference sequence). CDR3 length equals 12 residues. V lost 5 bases, J lost 6 bases, and 2 bases stayed unmatched. The CDR3 loop reads CASSPQGAEAFF. As DNA, the CDR3 is TGTGCCAGCAGCCCACAGGGGGCTGAAGCTTTCTTT.

This chain uses TRBV18 with TRBJ2-2; TRBD1 is a possible D gene (5 bases). The germline CDR1 and CDR2 sequences are KGHSH and LQKENI. The CDR3 has 16 residues. Trimming cost V 3 bases and J 8 bases, with 19 bases left between them. CDR3 residues: CASSPETARLGGELFF. The CDR3 DNA follows: TGTGCCAGCTCACCGGAGACAGCACGTTTGGGTGGGGAGCTGTTTTTT.

The V and J genes are TRBV12-3 or TRBV12-4 and TRBJ1-4; D unclear. The CDR3 contains 12 residues. Trimming removed 5 bases at V and 8 bases at J, with 9 bases between. Here the CDR3 DNA reads TGTGCCAGCAGTCCTCGGTGGGAAAAACTGTTTTTT. Translation gives CASSPRWEKLFF.

CDR3 sequence (DNA): TGTGCCAGCAGTTTTGTGGCTGGCACAGATACGCAGTATTTT. Amino acids: CASSFVAGTDTQYF. The rearrangement uses TRBV28 and TRBJ2-3; D is ambiguous. Germline loops: CDR1 MDHEN, CDR2 SYDVKM. There are 14 residues in the CDR3. The ends were cut back, 3 bases at V and 1 base at J, with 8 bases in the middle. Filled out from reference TRBV28 and TRBJ2-3, the complete variable domain reads DVKVTQSSRYLVKRTGEKVFLECVQDMDHENMFWYRQDPGLGLRLIYFSYDVKMKEKGDIPEGYSVSREKKERFSLILESASTNQTSMYLCASSFVAGTDTQYFGPGTRLTVL.

J is TRBJ2-3 and V is TRBV6-5, with 7 bases identical to TRBD1. CDR1 is MNHEY, CDR2 SVGAGI, per germline. The V and J ends lost 6 bases and 6 bases, in that order; junction bases with no gene match: 6. This CDR3 spans 13 amino acids. For the CDR3, the DNA is TGTGCCAGCAGAAGAGACAGGGCGGATACGCAGTATTTT. Its translation is CASRRDRADTQYF.

The rearrangement joins TRBV7-2 to TRBJ1-5; D gene uncertain. Germline-derived CDR1 and CDR2 are SGHTA and FQGNSA. Trimming took off 1 base at V and 6 bases at J, with 4 bases between the two ends. The length of the CDR3 is 12 residues. The CDR3, as DNA: TGTGCCAGCAGCTTAGACTCTCAGCCCCAGCATTTT. Translation: CASSLDSQPQHF.

In this sample, this clone turned up a few times. This chain links TRBV29-1 with TRBJ2-1, with a weak D call TRBD2 (6 bases). Germline V gene lookup returns CDR1 SQVTM and CDR2 ANQGSEA. This CDR3 has 15 amino acids. V lost 5 bases, J lost 15 bases, and 29 bases lay in between. The CDR3 sequence: CSVSYSGVKSGALFF. In DNA form, the CDR3 reads TGCAGCGTTTCTTATTCGGGGGTTAAATCGGGCGCACTGTTCTTC.

CDR3 sequence reads: CASSPDRATYEQYF. For the CDR3, the DNA is TGTGCCAGCAGCCCGGACAGGGCTACCTACGAGCAGTACTTC. V is TRBV5-4 and J is TRBJ2-7; TRBD1 matches at 8 bases. Per the germline V gene, CDR1 is SGHNT and CDR2 is YYREEE (reference sequence). The CDR3 has 14 amino acids. The V segment lost 4 bases and the J segment 2 bases; nucleotides outside the gene matches: 5.

CDR3 nucleotide sequence: TGTGCCAGTAGGGCCTCCGGGACAGGGGGTTACAATGAGCAGTTCTTC. It encodes CASRASGTGGYNEQFF. The J gene is TRBJ2-1, the V gene TRBV19, with 11 bases aligning to TRBD1. After removal of 6 bases from V and 4 bases from J, the junction contained 8 bases not matched to a gene. Germline V gives CDR1 LNHDA, CDR2 SQIVND (reference sequence). The CDR3 has 16 amino acids.

This clone was detected a few times. This chain uses TRBV2 with TRBJ2-3; maybe TRBD1 (6 bases). Germline loops: CDR1 SNHLY, CDR2 FYNNEI. Trimming stripped 5 bases from V and 4 bases from J, with 19 bases between. This CDR3 contains 16 residues. The CDR3 sequence is CASSPRTGKRSDTQYF. CDR3 nucleotides: TGTGCCAGCAGTCCTCGAACAGGGAAACGGTCAGATACGCAGTATTTT.

CDR3 loop: CASSQDLGLRAKNIQYF. CDR3 DNA sequence: TGTGCCAGCAGCCAAGATTTGGGACTTAGAGCCAAAAACATTCAGTACTTC. The genes are TRBV4-2 and TRBJ2-4; perhaps TRBD2 as D (6 bases). The germline V and J ends were trimmed by 0 bases and 0 bases, with 12 bases remaining between them. The CDR3 sequence is 17 residues long. From germline, CDR1 is LGHNA and CDR2 YNFKEQ.

A few counts support this clone. This chain connects TRBV5-4 to TRBJ2-2; 7 positions agree with TRBD2. This CDR3 is built from 17 residues. Trimming removed 4 bases from V and 0 bases from J; junction bases left unmatched: 9. Germline assignment: CDR1 SGHNT and CDR2 YYREEE (reference sequence). In DNA, the CDR3 is TGTGCCAGCAGCAGAGTACCGGGACTACCGAACACCGGGGAGCTGTTTTTT. This translates into CASSRVPGLPNTGELFF.

V is TRBV3-1 (or the pseudogene TRBV3-2) and J is TRBJ2-3, with TRBD2 matching over 8 bases. Germline CDR1 is LGHDT and CDR2 is YNNKEL (reference sequence). Trimming removed 2 bases from V and 10 bases from J; junction bases left unmatched: 8. The CDR3 spans 14 residues. This CDR3 is CASSQYWRGDAQYF. CDR3 DNA sequence: TGTGCCAGCAGCCAATACTGGCGGGGGGATGCGCAGTATTTT.

The CDR3 DNA reads TGTGCCAGCAGCCCAAGCCTGGGAGGGCTGGGCGAGCAGTACTTC. Amino acids: CASSPSLGGLGEQYF. This sequence joins TRBV7-8 and TRBJ2-7, with 7 nucleotides matching TRBD2. Germline CDR1 is SGHVS and CDR2 is FQNEAQ. CDR3 length equals 15 residues. V lost 5 bases and J lost 6; bases outside the gene matches: 13. The whole variable domain, filled in from reference TRBV7-8 and TRBJ2-7, reads GAGVSQSPRYKVAKRGQDVALRCDPISGHVSLFWYQQALGQGPEFLTYFQNEAQLDKSGLPSDRFFAERPEGSVSTLKIQRTQQEDSAVYLCASSPSLGGLGEQYFGPGTRLTVT.

The rearrangement joins TRBV4-2 to TRBJ2-2; D is uncertain. Per germline, CDR1 LGHNA and CDR2 YNFKEQ. The CDR3 contains 16 residues. V lost 2 bases and J 0 bases, leaving 10 bases between the germline ends. This CDR3 reads CASSQNGHTNTGELFF. CDR3 bases: TGTGCCAGCAGCCAAAATGGGCACACGAACACCGGGGAGCTGTTTTTT.

This chain joins TRBV27 and TRBJ1-6, with D hard to call. Looked up from germline, CDR1 is MNHEY and CDR2 is SMNVEV (reference sequence). V lost 3 bases and J 0 bases, leaving 15 bases between the germline ends. CDR3 length: 18 amino acids. This CDR3 reads CASSLASWGGSYNSPLHF. CDR3 DNA: TGTGCCAGCAGTTTGGCCTCATGGGGAGGCTCCTATAATTCACCCCTCCACTTT.

The gene calls are TRBV2 and TRBJ2-1, with D possibly being TRBD2 (5 bases). Between the trimmed V and J ends, which lost 3 bases and 7 bases, there was a span of 13 bases. There are 14 residues in the CDR3. CDR1 SNHLY and CDR2 FYNNEI come from the germline V gene. CDR3 sequence reads: CASSDTGIENEQFF. The CDR3 bases are TGTGCCAGCAGTGATACGGGGATCGAGAATGAGCAGTTCTTC.

V gene TRBV7-8 combines with J gene TRBJ1-4; TRBD1 aligns across 10 bases. V trimming: 1 base; J trimming: 5 bases; junction bases outside the gene matches: 1. This CDR3 contains 15 residues. CDR1 is SGHVS and CDR2 is FQNEAQ in the germline V gene. CDR3 protein: CASSLGGQGNEKLFF. CDR3 in DNA: TGTGCCAGCAGCTTAGGGGGACAGGGGAATGAAAAACTGTTTTTT.

J is TRBJ2-3 and V is TRBV5-1; D gene uncertain. The CDR3 has 15 amino acids. CDR1 is SGHRS, CDR2 YFSETQ, per germline. Trimming stripped 0 bases from V and 0 bases from J, with 8 bases between. The CDR3 DNA reads TGCGCCAGCAGCTTGGCCGGTAAGAGCACAGATACGCAGTATTTT. This translates into CASSLAGKSTDTQYF.

The J gene is TRBJ2-5, the V gene TRBV3-1 (or the pseudogene TRBV3-2); D is possibly TRBD1 (5 bases). V was clipped by 1 base and J by 6 bases, with 18 bases between them. Germline-derived CDR1 and CDR2 are LGHDT and YNNKEL (reference sequence). The CDR3 spans 16 residues. The CDR3 coding sequence is TGTGCCAGCAGCCAAGGGCCACAGGCAAGTGGGAAGACCCAGTACTTC. Translation: CASSQGPQASGKTQYF.

This chain connects TRBV13 to TRBJ1-4; D gene unclear. The V and J ends lost 3 bases and 7 bases respectively, with 15 bases between them. This CDR3 spans 15 amino acids. The V gene's germline CDR1 is PRHDT and CDR2 FYEKMQ (reference sequence). The DNA of the CDR3 is TGTGCCAGCAGCTTGAAGTGGTCCTCGGGTGAAAAACTGTTTTTT. This codes for CASSLKWSSGEKLFF.

The rearrangement joins TRBV6-1 to TRBJ1-5; possible D gene TRBD1, 6 bases. The germline CDR1 and CDR2 sequences are MNHNS and SASEGT. The germline V and J ends were trimmed by 4 bases and 4 bases, with 23 bases remaining between them. The CDR3 consists of 18 residues. CDR3 amino acids: CASSGLKSRSRGNQPQHF. The CDR3 nucleotides are TGTGCCAGCAGTGGCCTCAAGAGTCGTTCTAGGGGGAATCAGCCCCAGCATTTT.

The chain combines TRBV3-1 (or the pseudogene TRBV3-2) with TRBJ2-2, with 8 bases fitting TRBD1. Germline loops: CDR1 LGHDT, CDR2 YNNKEL (reference sequence). The CDR3 is made up of 15 amino acids. The J segment lost 5 bases and the V segment lost 4 bases, leaving 6 bases of the junction unmatched. For the CDR3, the DNA is TGTGCCAGCAGCCCCAGGGGGCAACGGACCGGGGAGCTGTTTTTT. It codes for CASSPRGQRTGELFF.

This clone has just a few counts. The gene calls are TRBV30 and TRBJ2-6; possible D gene TRBD2, 6 bases. This CDR3 has 16 amino acids. V lost 3 bases and J 1 base, leaving 13 bases between the germline ends. In germline, CDR1 is GTSNPN, CDR2 SVGIG (reference sequence). In DNA form, the CDR3 reads TGTGCCTGGAGGTCCCGCGGAGGGTCTGGGGCCAACGTCCTGACTTTC. It codes for CAWRSRGGSGANVLTF.